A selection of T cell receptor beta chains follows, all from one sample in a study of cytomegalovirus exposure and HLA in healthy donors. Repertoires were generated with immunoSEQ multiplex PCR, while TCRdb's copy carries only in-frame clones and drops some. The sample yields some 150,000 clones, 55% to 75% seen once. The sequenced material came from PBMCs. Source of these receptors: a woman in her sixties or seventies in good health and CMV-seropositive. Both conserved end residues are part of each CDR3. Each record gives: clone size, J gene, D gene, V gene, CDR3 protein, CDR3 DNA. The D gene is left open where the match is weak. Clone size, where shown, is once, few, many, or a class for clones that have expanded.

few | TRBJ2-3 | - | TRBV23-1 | CAPNSEYF | TGCGCCCCCAATAGTGAGTATTTT
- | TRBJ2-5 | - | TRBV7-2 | CASRPGWGREGQETQYF | TGTGCCAGCAGGCCTGGTTGGGGGCGAGAGGGCCAAGAGACCCAGTACTTC
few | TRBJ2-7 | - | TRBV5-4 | CASSLKGVYEQYF | TGTGCCAGCAGCCTCAAGGGGGTCTACGAGCAGTACTTC
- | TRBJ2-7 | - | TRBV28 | CASSPGRGYEQYF | TGTGCCAGCAGCCCGGGCAGGGGCTACGAGCAGTACTTC
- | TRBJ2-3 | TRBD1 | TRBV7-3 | CASSSTGGPLGTDTQYF | TGTGCCAGCAGCTCGACAGGGGGCCCTTTGGGCACAGATACGCAGTATTTT
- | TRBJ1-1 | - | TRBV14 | CASSRVGGNTEAFF | TGTGCCAGCAGCCGCGTAGGCGGTAACACTGAAGCTTTCTTT
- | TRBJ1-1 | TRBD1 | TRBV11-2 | CASSSNRGLTEAFF | TGTGCCAGCAGCTCAAACAGGGGTCTAACTGAAGCTTTCTTT
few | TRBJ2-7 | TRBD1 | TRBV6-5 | CASSYEGTGESYEQYF | TGTGCCAGCAGTTACGAAGGGACAGGGGAGTCCTACGAGCAGTACTTC
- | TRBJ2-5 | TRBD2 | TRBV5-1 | CASSFGTTDQETQYF | TGCGCCAGCAGCTTCGGGACTACAGACCAAGAGACCCAGTACTTC
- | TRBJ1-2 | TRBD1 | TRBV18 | CASSPGTGSGYTF | TGTGCCAGCTCACCGGGGACAGGCAGCGGCTACACCTTC
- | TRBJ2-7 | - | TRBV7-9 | CASSLDYSTKYF | TGTGCCAGCAGCCTGGACTACTCGACCAAGTACTTC
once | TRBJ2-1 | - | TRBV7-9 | CASSSGLLPYNEQFF | TGTGCCAGCAGCTCTGGACTATTACCCTACAATGAGCAGTTCTTC
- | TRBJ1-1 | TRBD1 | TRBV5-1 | CASSERTGITEAFF | TGCGCCAGCAGCGAAAGGACAGGGATCACTGAAGCTTTCTTT
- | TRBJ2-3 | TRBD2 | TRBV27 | CASSPASGRAGSDTQYF | TGTGCCAGCAGCCCCGCGAGCGGGAGGGCCGGATCAGATACGCAGTATTTT
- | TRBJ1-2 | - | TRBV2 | CARMTESNYGYTF | TGTGCCAGGATGACAGAGTCTAACTATGGCTACACCTTC
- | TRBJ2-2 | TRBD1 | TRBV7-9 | CASSLTDREWGTGELFF | TGTGCCAGCAGCTTAACGGACAGGGAATGGGGCACCGGGGAGCTGTTTTTT
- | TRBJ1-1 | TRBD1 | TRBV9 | CASSAGGSMNTEAFF | TGTGCCAGCAGCGCAGGGGGGTCCATGAACACTGAAGCTTTCTTT
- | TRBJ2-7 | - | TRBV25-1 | CASSETTTGYRIKQYF | TGTGCCAGCAGTGAAACCACGACAGGCTACCGTATCAAGCAGTACTTC
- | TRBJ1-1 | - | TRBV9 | CASSSTGPEAFF | TGTGCCAGCAGCTCAACAGGGCCTGAAGCTTTCTTT
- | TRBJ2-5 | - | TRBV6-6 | CASSYSPGQETQYF | TGTGCCAGCAGTTACTCGCCAGGGCAAGAGACCCAGTACTTC
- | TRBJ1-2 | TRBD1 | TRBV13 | CASSSSPGTANYGYTF | TGTGCCAGCAGCTCCTCCCCCGGGACAGCTAACTATGGCTACACCTTC
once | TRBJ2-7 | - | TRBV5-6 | CASSIQGPYEQYF | TGTGCCAGCAGTATACAGGGACCATACGAGCAGTACTTC
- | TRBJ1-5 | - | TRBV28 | CASSFRGLRARGYSNQPQHF | TGTGCCAGCAGTTTCAGGGGCCTGAGAGCAAGGGGATATAGCAATCAGCCCCAGCATTTT
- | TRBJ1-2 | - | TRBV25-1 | CASSGRDSGYGYTF | TGTGCCAGCAGTGGGAGGGACTCAGGATATGGCTACACCTTC
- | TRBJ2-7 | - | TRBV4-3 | CASSQESGRSYEQYF | TGCGCCAGCAGCCAAGAAAGCGGTCGCTCCTACGAGCAGTACTTC
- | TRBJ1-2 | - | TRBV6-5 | CASSPLGEGYTF | TGTGCCAGCAGCCCTCTCGGGGAGGGCTACACCTTC
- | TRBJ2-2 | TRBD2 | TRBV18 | CASSPPWHGGRHTGELFF | TGTGCCAGCTCACCACCGTGGCACGGCGGGAGGCACACCGGGGAGCTGTTTTTT
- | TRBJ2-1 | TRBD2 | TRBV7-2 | CASSLGAGEANEQFF | TGTGCCAGCAGCTTAGGAGCGGGAGAAGCCAATGAGCAGTTCTTC
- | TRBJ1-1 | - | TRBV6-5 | CASSYVGGAEAFF | TGTGCCAGCAGTTACGTCGGAGGGGCTGAAGCTTTCTTT
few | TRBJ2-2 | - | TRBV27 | CASSLGTPVIGELFF | TGTGCCAGCAGTTTAGGGACACCAGTAATTGGGGAGCTGTTTTTT
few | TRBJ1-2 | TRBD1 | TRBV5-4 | CASSSGQFDYTF | TGTGCCAGCAGCTCGGGACAGTTTGACTACACCTTC
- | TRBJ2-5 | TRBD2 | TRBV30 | CAWRGLASVVETQYF | TGTGCCTGGAGGGGACTAGCCTCCGTCGTGGAGACCCAGTACTTC
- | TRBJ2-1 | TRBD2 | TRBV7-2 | CASSLEREGGEQFF | TGTGCCAGCAGCTTAGAGCGGGAGGGGGGCGAGCAGTTCTTC
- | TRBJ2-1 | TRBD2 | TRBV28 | CASSSGGASSYNEQFF | TGTGCCAGCAGTTCGGGGGGGGCGAGCTCCTACAATGAGCAGTTCTTC
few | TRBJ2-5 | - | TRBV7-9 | CASSSTGVGDTETQYF | TGTGCCAGCAGCTCCACGGGGGTGGGTGACACGGAGACCCAGTACTTC
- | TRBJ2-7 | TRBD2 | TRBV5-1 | CASSLVGRAPYEQYF | TGCGCCAGCAGCTTGGTCGGGAGGGCCCCCTACGAGCAGTACTTC
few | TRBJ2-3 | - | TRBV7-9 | CASSLGTEDTQYF | TGTGCCAGCAGCTTAGGGACAGAGGATACGCAGTATTTT
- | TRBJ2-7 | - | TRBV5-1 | CASSLTGFSSYEQYF | TGCGCCAGCAGCTTAACCGGGTTCAGCTCCTACGAGCAGTACTTC
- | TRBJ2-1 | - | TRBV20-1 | CSAPAVYEQFF | TGCAGTGCTCCCGCAGTCTATGAGCAGTTCTTC
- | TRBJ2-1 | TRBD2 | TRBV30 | CAWAGTSRNEQFF | TGTGCCTGGGCCGGGACTAGTAGGAATGAGCAGTTCTTC
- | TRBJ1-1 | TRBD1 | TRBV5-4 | CASSPERDSYEAFF | TGTGCCAGCAGCCCCGAAAGGGACAGCTATGAAGCTTTCTTT
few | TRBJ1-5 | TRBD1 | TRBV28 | CASSSGQPNQPQHF | TGTGCCAGCAGTTCGGGACAGCCCAATCAGCCCCAGCATTTT
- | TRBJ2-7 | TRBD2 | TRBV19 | CASSVTSGGGYEQYF | TGTGCCAGTAGTGTGACTAGCGGAGGCGGCTACGAGCAGTACTTC
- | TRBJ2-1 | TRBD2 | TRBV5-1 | CASSFQGGPEEVFF | TGCGCCAGCAGCTTCCAGGGAGGGCCGGAAGAGGTGTTCTTC
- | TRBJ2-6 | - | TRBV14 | CASSQHSGANVLTF | TGTGCCAGCAGCCAACACTCTGGGGCCAACGTCCTGACTTTC
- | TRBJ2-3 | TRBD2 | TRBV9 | CASSVAGSGRTDTQYF | TGTGCCAGCAGCGTAGCTGGTAGCGGGAGAACAGATACGCAGTATTTT
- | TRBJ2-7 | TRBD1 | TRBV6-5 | CASSPVTGNPYEQYF | TGTGCCAGCAGTCCCGTGACAGGGAACCCCTACGAGCAGTACTTC
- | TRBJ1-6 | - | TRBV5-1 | CASSLGQRINSPLHF | TGCGCCAGCAGCTTGGGACAGCGTATAAATTCACCCCTCCACTTT
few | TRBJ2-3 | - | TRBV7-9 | CASSLVGVGTDTQYF | TGTGCCAGCAGCTTAGTAGGGGTTGGCACAGATACGCAGTATTTT
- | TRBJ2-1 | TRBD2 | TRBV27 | CASTLLAGGNEQFF | TGTGCCAGCACCTTACTAGCGGGAGGGAATGAGCAGTTCTTC
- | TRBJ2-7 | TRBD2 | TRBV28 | CASRGFGLADYEQYF | TGTGCCAGCAGAGGATTCGGACTAGCGGACTACGAGCAGTACTTC
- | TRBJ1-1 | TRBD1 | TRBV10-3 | CAISGGTGGDTEAFF | TGTGCCATCAGTGGAGGGACAGGGGGGGACACTGAAGCTTTCTTT
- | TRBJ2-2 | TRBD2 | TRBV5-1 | CASSLVTSGAETGELFF | TGCGCCAGCAGCTTGGTGACTAGCGGGGCCGAAACCGGGGAGCTGTTTTTT
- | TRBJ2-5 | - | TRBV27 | CASRGRETQYF | TGTGCCAGCAGGGGGCGAGAGACCCAGTACTTC
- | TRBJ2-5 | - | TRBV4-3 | CASSQDFPGPQETQYF | TGCGCCAGCAGCCAAGATTTCCCAGGGCCCCAAGAGACCCAGTACTTC
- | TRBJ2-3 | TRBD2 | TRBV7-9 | CASSFYRGLAGDTDTQYF | TGTGCCAGCAGCTTTTACAGGGGACTAGCGGGCGACACAGATACGCAGTATTTT
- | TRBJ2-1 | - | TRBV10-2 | CASSPWGNNEQFF | TGCGCCAGCAGTCCTTGGGGCAACAATGAGCAGTTCTTC
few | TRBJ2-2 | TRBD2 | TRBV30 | CAWSGAGTNTGELFF | TGTGCCTGGAGTGGAGCGGGAACGAACACCGGGGAGCTGTTTTTT
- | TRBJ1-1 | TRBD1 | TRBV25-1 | CASSLTGGTEAFF | TGTGCCAGCAGCCTGACAGGGGGCACTGAAGCTTTCTTT